The sample holds a few counts of the clone carrying this TCR beta chain. This specimen belongs to a study of T-cell reconstitution after alpha-beta-depleted transplantation in children. Unique molecular identifiers were used in preparing the TCRbeta library. TCRdb called the PCR reads again in MiXCR, with one record for every CDR3 protein. The sample has roughly 590,000 distinct CDR3 sequences, approximately 16% seen once. V was pared by 7 bases and J by 0 bases, with 9 bases between. The CDR3 runs 12 residues. Looked up from germline, CDR1 is DFQATT and CDR2 is SNEGSKA (reference sequence). The chain employs TRBV20-1 and TRBJ2-5, with TRBD1 as a possible D gene (5 bases). The sequencing here drew on PBMCs from the stem cell graft donor, taken from the stem cell graft. The origin of this receptor is a human donor who donated a stem cell graft to a child with acute myeloid leukemia. The CDR3 coding sequence is TGCAGTGTGACAGTAAACCAAGAGACCCAGTACTTC. It yields the protein CSVTVNQETQYF.